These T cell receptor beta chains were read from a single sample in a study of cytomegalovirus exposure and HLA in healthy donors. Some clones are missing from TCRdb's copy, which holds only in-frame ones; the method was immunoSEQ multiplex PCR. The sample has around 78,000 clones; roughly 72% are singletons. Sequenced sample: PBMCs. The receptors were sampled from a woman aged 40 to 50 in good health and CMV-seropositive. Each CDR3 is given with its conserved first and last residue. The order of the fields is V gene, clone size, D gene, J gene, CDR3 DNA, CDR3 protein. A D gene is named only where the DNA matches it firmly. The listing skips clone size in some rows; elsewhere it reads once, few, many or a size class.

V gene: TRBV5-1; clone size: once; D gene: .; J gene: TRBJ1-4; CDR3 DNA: TGCGCCAGCAGCTTGGCAGGAAAGGAAAAACTGTTTTTT; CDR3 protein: CASSLAGKEKLFF
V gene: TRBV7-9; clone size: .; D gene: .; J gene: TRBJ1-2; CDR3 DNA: TGTGCCAGCAGCACCCAGACAGTAGCTAACTATGGCTACACCTTC; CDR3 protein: CASSTQTVANYGYTF
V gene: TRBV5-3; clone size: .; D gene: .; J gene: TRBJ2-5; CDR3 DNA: TGTGCCAGAAGCAGCGAAGTTCAAGAGACCCAGTACTTC; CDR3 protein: CARSSEVQETQYF
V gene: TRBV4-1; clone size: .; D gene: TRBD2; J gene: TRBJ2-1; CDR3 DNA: TGCGCCAGCAGCCAAGGGGGCGGGAGCTCCTACAATGAGCAGTTCTTC; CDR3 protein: CASSQGGGSSYNEQFF
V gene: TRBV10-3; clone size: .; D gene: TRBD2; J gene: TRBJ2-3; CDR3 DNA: TGTGCCATCAGTGGCGAGCGGGAGCGGAGGACAGATACGCAGTATTTT; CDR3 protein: CAISGERERRTDTQYF
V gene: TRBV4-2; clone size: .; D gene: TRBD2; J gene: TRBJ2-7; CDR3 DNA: TGTGCCAGCAGCCAAGATCAACTAGCGGGAGGGGGGACCTACGAGCAGTACTTC; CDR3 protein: CASSQDQLAGGGTYEQYF
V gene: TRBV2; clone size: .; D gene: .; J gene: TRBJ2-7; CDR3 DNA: TGTGCCAGCACGTCCCGCGGGTCCACTTTCTACGAGCAGTACTTC; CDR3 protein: CASTSRGSTFYEQYF
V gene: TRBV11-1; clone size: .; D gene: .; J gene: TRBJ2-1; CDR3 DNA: TGTGCCAGCAGCTCGGACAGTGGCTCCTACAATGAGCAGTTCTTC; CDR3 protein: CASSSDSGSYNEQFF
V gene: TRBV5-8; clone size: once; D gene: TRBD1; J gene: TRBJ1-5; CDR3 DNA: TGTGCCAGCAGCCCATGGATACAGGGGGCTGGTGGTCAGCCCCAGCATTTT; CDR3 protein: CASSPWIQGAGGQPQHF
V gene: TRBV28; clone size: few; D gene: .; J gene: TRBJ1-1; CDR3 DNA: TGTGCCAGCAGTCGAGGGGACTTTATGAACACTGAAGCTTTCTTT; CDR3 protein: CASSRGDFMNTEAFF
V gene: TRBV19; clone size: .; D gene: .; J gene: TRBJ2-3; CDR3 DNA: TGTGCCAGTATGGAGGGAGCAGATACGCAGTATTTT; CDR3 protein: CASMEGADTQYF
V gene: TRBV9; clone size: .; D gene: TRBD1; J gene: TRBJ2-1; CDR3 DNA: TGTGCCAGCAGCCCAACCGGGACAGGGGGCAGGAATGAGCAGTTCTTC; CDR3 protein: CASSPTGTGGRNEQFF
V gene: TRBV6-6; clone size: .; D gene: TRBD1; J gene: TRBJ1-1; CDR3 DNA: TGTGCCTCCCGAGAGGGGGCGAAAACTGAAGCTTTCTTT; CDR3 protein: CASREGAKTEAFF
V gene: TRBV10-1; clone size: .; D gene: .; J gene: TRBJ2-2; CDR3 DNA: TGCGCCAGCAGTGAGTCCTACACCGGGGAGCTGTTTTTT; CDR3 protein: CASSESYTGELFF
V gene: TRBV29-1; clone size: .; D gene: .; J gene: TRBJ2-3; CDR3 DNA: TGCAGCGCCGTCAGGGGGGCGACTAGCACAGATACGCAGTATTTT; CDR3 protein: CSAVRGATSTDTQYF
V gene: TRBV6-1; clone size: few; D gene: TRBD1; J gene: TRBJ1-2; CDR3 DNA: TGTGCCAGCAGTGATTGGACAGGTCCAAACTATGGCTACACCTTC; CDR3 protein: CASSDWTGPNYGYTF
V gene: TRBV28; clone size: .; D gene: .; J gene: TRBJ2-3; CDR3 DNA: TGTGCCAGCACCAGGGTTTCTAGCACAGATACGCAGTATTTT; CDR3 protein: CASTRVSSTDTQYF
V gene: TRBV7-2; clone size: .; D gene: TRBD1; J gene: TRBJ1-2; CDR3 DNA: TGTGCCAGCAGCCGGGCCGACAGGGCGGCTAACTATGGCTACACCTTC; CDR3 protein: CASSRADRAANYGYTF
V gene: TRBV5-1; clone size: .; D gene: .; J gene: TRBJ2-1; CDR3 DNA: TGCGCCAGCAGCTTGGGAGGGCCCTACAATGAGCAGTTCTTC; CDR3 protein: CASSLGGPYNEQFF
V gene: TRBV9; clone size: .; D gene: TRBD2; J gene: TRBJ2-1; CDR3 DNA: TGTGCCAGCAGCGTAGGGGGAACTAGCGGAGGGAGCTCCTACAATGAGCAGTTCTTC; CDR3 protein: CASSVGGTSGGSSYNEQFF
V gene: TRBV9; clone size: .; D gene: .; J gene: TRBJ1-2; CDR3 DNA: TGTGCCAGCAGCGTCACCCCGGACACCTCGTATGGCTACACCTTC; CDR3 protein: CASSVTPDTSYGYTF
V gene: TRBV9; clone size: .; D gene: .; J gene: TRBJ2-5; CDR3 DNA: TGTGCCAGCAGCGCTCGTCAGGGACTAGAGACCCAGTACTTC; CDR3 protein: CASSARQGLETQYF
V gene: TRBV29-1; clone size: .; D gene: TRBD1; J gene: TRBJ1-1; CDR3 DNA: TGCAGCGCTGGACAGGGCAGGGCTGAAGCTTTCTTT; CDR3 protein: CSAGQGRAEAFF
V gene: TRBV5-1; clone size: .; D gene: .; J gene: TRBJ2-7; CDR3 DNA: TGCGCCAGCAGCTTGAACCGTGGGATTTTGGGGCACGAGCAGTACTTC; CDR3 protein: CASSLNRGILGHEQYF
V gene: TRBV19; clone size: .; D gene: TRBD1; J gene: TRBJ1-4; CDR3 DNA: TGTGCCAGTACTGCAGACAGGGGGCTATCGGATGAAAAACTGTTTTTT; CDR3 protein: CASTADRGLSDEKLFF
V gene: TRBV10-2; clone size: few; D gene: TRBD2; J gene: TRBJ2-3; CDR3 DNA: TGCGCCAGCAGTGATGGTACTAGCGGGTCGGGGGATACGCAGTATTTT; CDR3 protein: CASSDGTSGSGDTQYF
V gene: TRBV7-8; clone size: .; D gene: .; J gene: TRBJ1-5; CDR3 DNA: TGTGCCAGCAGGGCCGGGACAAGCAATCAGCCCCAGCATTTT; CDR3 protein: CASRAGTSNQPQHF
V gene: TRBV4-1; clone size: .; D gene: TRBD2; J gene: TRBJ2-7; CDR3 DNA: TGCGCCAGCAGCTTGCAAGAGTACTCCGGGACTAGCGTCACCTACGAGCAGTACTTC; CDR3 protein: CASSLQEYSGTSVTYEQYF
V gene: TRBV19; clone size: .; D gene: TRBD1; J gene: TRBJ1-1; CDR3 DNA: TGTGCCAGTAGTATGGGACAGGGAACCTCTGAAGCTTTCTTT; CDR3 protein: CASSMGQGTSEAFF
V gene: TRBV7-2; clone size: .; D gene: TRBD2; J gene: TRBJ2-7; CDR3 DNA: TGTGCCAGCAGCCCGTCAGGACTAGCGGGAGGATACGAGCAGTACTTC; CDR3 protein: CASSPSGLAGGYEQYF
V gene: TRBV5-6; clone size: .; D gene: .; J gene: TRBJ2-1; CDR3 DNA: TGTGCCAGCAGCCGAGGACTCGGACGGGATGAGCAGTTCTTC; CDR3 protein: CASSRGLGRDEQFF
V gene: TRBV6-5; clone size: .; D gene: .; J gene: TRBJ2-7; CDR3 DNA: TGTGCCAGCAGTTACTCGGGGTGGGGAGAAAACTACGAGCAGTACTTC; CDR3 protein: CASSYSGWGENYEQYF
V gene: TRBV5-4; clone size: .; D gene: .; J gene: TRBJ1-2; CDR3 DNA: TGTGCCAGCAGCAGTGGAGGAAGGGTTGGGCTCTTGGGCTACACCTTC; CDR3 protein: CASSSGGRVGLLGYTF
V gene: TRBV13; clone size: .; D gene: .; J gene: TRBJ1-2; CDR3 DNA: TGTGCCAGCAGCCCAGGGGTCGCTTTTGGCTACACCTTC; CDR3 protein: CASSPGVAFGYTF
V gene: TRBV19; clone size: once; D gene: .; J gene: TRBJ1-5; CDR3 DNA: TGTGCCAGTAGTATAAATAGCTATAGCAATCAGCCCCAGCATTTT; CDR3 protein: CASSINSYSNQPQHF
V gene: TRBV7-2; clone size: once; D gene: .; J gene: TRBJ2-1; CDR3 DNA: TGTGCCAGCAGCTTAGTAGGTCCAGGGTTGGTGTTCTTC; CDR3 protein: CASSLVGPGLVFF
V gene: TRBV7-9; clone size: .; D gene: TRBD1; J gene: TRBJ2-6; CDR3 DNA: TGTGCCAGCAGTAGGGACAGGAACCCTGGGGCCAACGTCCTGACTTTC; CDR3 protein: CASSRDRNPGANVLTF
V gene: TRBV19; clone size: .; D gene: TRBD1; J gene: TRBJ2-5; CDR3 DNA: TGTGCCAGTAGTATCGCAGGGGGCGGGTCAGAGACCCAGTACTTC; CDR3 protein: CASSIAGGGSETQYF
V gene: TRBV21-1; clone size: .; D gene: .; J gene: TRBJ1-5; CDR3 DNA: TGTGCCAGCAGCACTTATACGACGGGACAGTTCAATCAGCCCCAGCATTTT; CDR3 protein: CASSTYTTGQFNQPQHF
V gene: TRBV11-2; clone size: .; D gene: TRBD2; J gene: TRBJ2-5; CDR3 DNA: TGTGCCAGCAGCTTCGGGTTAGCGGGAGTGGAGACCCAGTACTTC; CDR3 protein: CASSFGLAGVETQYF
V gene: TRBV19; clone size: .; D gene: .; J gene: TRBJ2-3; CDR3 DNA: TGTGCCAGTAGTATAGATCCCTCGCGGAGGGGGCAGGGGGATACGCAGTATTTT; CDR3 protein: CASSIDPSRRGQGDTQYF
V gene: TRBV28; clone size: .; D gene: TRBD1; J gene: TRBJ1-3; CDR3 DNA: TGTGCCAGCAGTTTATCAGTGGGGCCCAGGGGGGGAAACACCATATATTTT; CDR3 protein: CASSLSVGPRGGNTIYF
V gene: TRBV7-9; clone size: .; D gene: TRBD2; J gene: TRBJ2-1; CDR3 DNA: TGTGCCAGCAGCCTACTAGCGGGAGAGCAGGATGAGCAGTTCTTC; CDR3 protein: CASSLLAGEQDEQFF
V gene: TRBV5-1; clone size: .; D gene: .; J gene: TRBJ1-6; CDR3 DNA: TGCGCCAGCAGCGAATCTACAGGCTGGTATAATTCACCCCTCCACTTT; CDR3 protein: CASSESTGWYNSPLHF
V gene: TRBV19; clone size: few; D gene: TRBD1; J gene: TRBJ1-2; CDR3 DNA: TGTGCCAGTAGTATGAGGACGACCGGGACAGCCAAACGTGGCTACACCTTC; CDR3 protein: CASSMRTTGTAKRGYTF
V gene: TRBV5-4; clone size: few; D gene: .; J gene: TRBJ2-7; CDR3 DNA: TGTGCCAGCAGCCTCTCTCCTAGCGCTTACGAGCAGTACTTC; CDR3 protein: CASSLSPSAYEQYF
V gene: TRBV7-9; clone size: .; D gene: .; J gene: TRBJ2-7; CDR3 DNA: TGTGCCAGCAGCTTAGTCCCCCTCTCCTACGAGCAGTACTTC; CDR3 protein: CASSLVPLSYEQYF
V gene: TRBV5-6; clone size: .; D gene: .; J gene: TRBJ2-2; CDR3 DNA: TGTGCCAGCAGCTTGGAGGCAGGGGCCGGGGAGCTGTTTTTT; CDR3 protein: CASSLEAGAGELFF
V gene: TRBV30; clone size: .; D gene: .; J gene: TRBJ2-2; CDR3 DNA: TGTGCCTGGAGTGGCGGGGTAGGGAACACCGGGGAGCTGTTTTTT; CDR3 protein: CAWSGGVGNTGELFF
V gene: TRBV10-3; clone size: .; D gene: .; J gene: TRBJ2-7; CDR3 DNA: TGTGCCATCAGTGAGTCCTTGAGGGAGCAGTACTTC; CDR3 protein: CAISESLREQYF
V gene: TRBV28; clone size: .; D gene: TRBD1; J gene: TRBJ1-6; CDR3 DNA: TGTGCCAGCACTCCACAGGGGGGAGGGTATTCACCCCTCCACTTT; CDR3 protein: CASTPQGGGYSPLHF
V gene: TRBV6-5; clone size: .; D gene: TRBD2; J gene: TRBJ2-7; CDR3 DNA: TGTGCCAGCAGCCGTCGGGAGGGGGGCAATTACGAGCAGTACTTC; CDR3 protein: CASSRREGGNYEQYF
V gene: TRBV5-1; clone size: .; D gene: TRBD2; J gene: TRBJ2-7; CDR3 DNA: TGCGCCAGCAGCTTATCCCTAGCGGGGCACTACGAGCAGTACTTC; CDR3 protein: CASSLSLAGHYEQYF